The sequence of this TCR beta chain was determined in a study of cytomegalovirus exposure and HLA in healthy donors. CDR3 length equals 17 residues. Trimming pared 0 bases from V and 1 base from J, leaving 10 bases between. In germline, CDR1 is SGHTA, CDR2 FQGNSA. Amplification used 60 Vbeta primers and 13 Jbeta primers. The assay was immunoSEQ multiplex PCR, and TCRdb's table has in-frame clones only and misses some. This table holds about 150,000 clones, just under 75% found once. This receptor was identified in a woman younger than 30 in good health and CMV-seronegative. Sequenced: PBMCs. The chain combines TRBV7-2 with TRBJ2-6; D unresolved. The CDR3 here is CASSLAAARSGANVLTF. As DNA, the CDR3 is TGTGCCAGCAGCTTAGCGGCTGCAAGATCTGGGGCCAACGTCCTGACTTTC.